Each of the 27 T cell receptor beta chains below was sequenced from the same sample in a study of graft-versus-host responses after intestinal transplantation (dated by TCRdb to about 2021). Library construction relied on the immunoSEQ multiplex PCR assay. Drawn from immuneACCESS, this table holds only the in-frame rearrangements with V and J called that TCRdb kept. Clones are partly lost; checked studies trace under half to an unresolved V gene and leave the rest unexplained. The sample records some 44,000 clones, approximately 94% of which are singletons. The ten largest make up 1.6% of the sample. Specimen: PBMCs, collected roughly 51 weeks after intestinal transplant. These receptor sequences come from a human patient who received an intestinal transplant, so some T cells may come from the graft donor.

The rearrangement links TRBV18 to TRBJ1-1; 10 bases match TRBD1. Unmatched junction bases numbered 8, after V lost 3 bases and J lost 7 bases. Germline lookup yields CDR1 KGHSH and CDR2 LQKENI. The CDR3 is 15 amino acids. This chain's CDR3 is CASSPPNRDRGEAFF. DNA of the CDR3: TGTGCCAGCTCACCCCCGAACCGGGACAGGGGTGAAGCTTTCTTT.

The gene calls are TRBV7-9 and TRBJ2-1, with D uncertain. Per germline, CDR1 SEHNR and CDR2 FQNEAQ (reference sequence). This CDR3 comprises 11 residues. Trimming took off 4 bases at V and 5 bases at J, with 3 bases between the two ends. CDR3 region: CASSSNNEQFF. Here the CDR3 DNA reads TGTGCCAGCAGCTCAAACAATGAGCAGTTCTTC.

J is TRBJ1-1 and V is TRBV6-1; D not resolved. The V and J ends lost 6 bases and 4 bases respectively, with 15 bases between them. The germline CDR1 and CDR2 sequences are MNHNS and SASEGT. The CDR3 length is 14 residues. The CDR3 region is CASRVSEGGTEAFF. The CDR3 DNA reads as TGTGCCAGCAGGGTTTCGGAGGGAGGCACTGAAGCTTTCTTT.

V gene TRBV30 combines with J gene TRBJ1-4, with TRBD1 matching 12 bases. The CDR3 runs 15 residues. V lost 3 bases, J lost 6 bases, and 5 bases stayed unmatched. CDR1 is GTSNPN, CDR2 SVGIG, per germline (reference sequence). CDR3 sequence: CAWRAGQGAHEKLFF. In DNA, the CDR3 is TGTGCCTGGAGGGCGGGACAGGGGGCGCATGAAAAACTGTTTTTT.

This chain connects TRBV7-3 to TRBJ2-1; 8 nucleotides agree with TRBD2. The ends lost 6 bases at V and 5 bases at J; junction bases unmatched: 9. This CDR3 region has 15 residues. Germline-derived CDR1 and CDR2 are SGHTA and FQGTGA. CDR3 in amino acids: CASSTTSGIHNEQFF. CDR3 coding DNA: TGTGCCAGCAGTACTACTAGCGGAATCCACAATGAGCAGTTCTTC.

The gene calls are TRBV10-3 and TRBJ2-5, with 8 bases that match TRBD1. Germline CDR1 and CDR2: ENHRY and SYGVKD. The V segment lost 10 bases and the J segment 2 bases; nucleotides outside the gene matches: 18. The CDR3 has 17 amino acids. The CDR3 coding sequence is TGTGCCACCGAAACTGGACAGGGTGGAGGTAGTCAAGAGACCCAGTACTTC. Its protein is CATETGQGGGSQETQYF.

The rearrangement joins TRBV5-1 to TRBJ2-5; D is perhaps TRBD2 (5 bases). The J call could be wrong; TRBJ2-7 is a better fit for the DNA end. The CDR3 is made up of 18 amino acids. The germline V gene has CDR1 SGHRS and CDR2 YFSETQ. The CDR3 bases are TGCGCCAGCAGCTTGGCCTTGGGTTCGACTATTCGGGTCTACGAGCAGTACTTC. The encoded protein is CASSLALGSTIRVYEQYF.

The V and J genes are TRBV6-1 and TRBJ1-1; D is possibly TRBD1 (5 bases). This CDR3 region has 14 residues. The V and J ends lost 3 bases and 8 bases respectively, with 16 bases between them. Per the germline V gene, CDR1 is MNHNS and CDR2 is SASEGT. This CDR3 is CASSEDTRGPEAFF. In nucleotides, the CDR3 is TGTGCCAGCAGTGAGGACACGCGGGGCCCGGAAGCTTTCTTT.

The chain couples TRBV2 to TRBJ2-1; TRBD2 agrees at 13 bases. Germline assignment: CDR1 SNHLY and CDR2 FYNNEI. CDR3 size: 19 residues. The V and J ends lost 5 bases and 4 bases, in that order; junction bases with no gene match: 14. The CDR3 DNA is TGTGCCAGCAGTCATCTTCTTGGACTAGCGGGAGTTACTTACAATGAGCAGTTCTTC. Protein sequence: CASSHLLGLAGVTYNEQFF.

This clone was seen once. The chain combines TRBV29-1 with TRBJ1-1, with TRBD1 as a possible D gene (5 bases). This CDR3 is 14 amino acids long. Per the germline V gene, CDR1 is SQVTM and CDR2 is ANQGSEA. Trimming pared 6 bases from V and 3 bases from J, leaving 17 bases between. The CDR3 nucleotides are TGCAGCGTGGCTCTGTGGGTACAGGACACTGAAGCTTTCTTT. Its translation is CSVALWVQDTEAFF.

V usage is TRBV28 and J usage is TRBJ1-5, with 8 bases that match TRBD1. Germline V gene data show CDR1 as MDHEN and CDR2 as SYDVKM. With V trimmed by 5 bases and J by 7 bases, 7 bases remained unmatched. The CDR3 consists of 14 residues. CDR3 nucleotide sequence: TGTGCCAGCAGTCTGACAGGGGCAGGACAGCCCCAGCATTTT. This sequence encodes CASSLTGAGQPQHF.

The chain uses TRBV6-5 and TRBJ2-7; D may correspond to TRBD1 or TRBD2 (6 bases each). Per germline, CDR1 MNHEY and CDR2 SVGAGI. V lost 6 bases to trimming and J lost 6 bases, with 18 bases between them. The CDR3 runs 14 residues. CDR3 nucleotides: TGTGCCAGCAGCCACCCCGGGGGCCGGAGCGAGCAGTACTTC. Amino acids: CASSHPGGRSEQYF.

This clone was recorded a few times. The CDR3 bases are TGCGCCAGCAGCTTGGAAAGGGGTAGGAACATTCAGTACTTC. Its protein is CASSLERGRNIQYF. The chain combines TRBV5-1 with TRBJ2-4, with D perhaps matching TRBD1 (5 bases). The CDR3 is made up of 14 amino acids. Germline V gives CDR1 SGHRS, CDR2 YFSETQ. Trimming took 0 bases from V and 7 from J, leaving 11 bases between them. Supplemented by reference TRBV5-1 and TRBJ2-4, the full variable domain reads KAGVTQTPRYLIKTRGQQVTLSCSPISGHRSVSWYQQTPGQGLQFLFEYFSETQRNKGNFPGRFSGRQFSNSRSEMNVSTLELGDSALYLCASSLERGRNIQYFGAGTRLSVL.

The chain has TRBV5-1 and TRBJ2-3; 11 positions agree with TRBD2. This CDR3 has 15 residues. Looked up from germline, CDR1 is SGHRS and CDR2 is YFSETQ. Trimming removed 5 bases from V and 1 base from J; junction bases left unmatched: 3. The CDR3 sequence is CASSLLAGGTDTQYF. The CDR3 bases are TGCGCCAGCAGTTTACTAGCGGGGGGCACAGATACGCAGTATTTT.

The gene calls are TRBV18 and TRBJ2-2; a weak D match, TRBD1 (5 bases). Deletions cut 6 bases from V and 4 bases from J, with 15 bases between. The germline CDR1 and CDR2 sequences are KGHSH and LQKENI. The CDR3 is made up of 15 amino acids. This CDR3 is CASSPRERSTGELFF. The CDR3 DNA is TGTGCCAGCTCCCCCAGGGAAAGGAGCACCGGGGAGCTGTTTTTT.

V is TRBV5-1 and J is TRBJ1-1, with a possible D match to TRBD1 (6 bases). The germline V gene has CDR1 SGHRS and CDR2 YFSETQ. The CDR3 extends over 15 amino acids. Trimming shortened V by 2 bases and J by 7 bases, and 18 bases separated the two germline ends. Here the CDR3 reads CASSFGRTGWVEAFF. In nucleotides, the CDR3 is TGCGCCAGCAGCTTCGGTAGAACAGGGTGGGTTGAAGCTTTCTTT.

V usage is TRBV10-2 and J usage is TRBJ2-1, with D perhaps TRBD1 (6 bases). There are 17 residues in the CDR3. With 6 bases removed from V and 9 bases from J, the gap between germline ends came to 27 bases. Germline assignment: CDR1 WSHSY and CDR2 SAAADI. The CDR3 here is CASRGGTGQTVGGEQFF. The CDR3 region has the DNA TGCGCCAGCAGAGGCGGCACGGGGCAGACAGTAGGGGGTGAGCAGTTCTTC.

This chain joins TRBV6-6 and TRBJ1-2; TRBD1 might be the D (6 bases). Germline CDR1 MNHNY, CDR2 SVGAGI (reference sequence). CDR3 length equals 14 residues. Trimming removed 3 bases at V and 9 bases at J, with 17 bases between. The CDR3 reads CASSYKKTGLSYTF. CDR3 nucleotides: TGTGCCAGCAGTTATAAGAAGACAGGTCTAAGCTACACCTTC.

This chain joins TRBV10-3 and TRBJ1-2; 12 bases fit TRBD1. CDR1 and CDR2 (germline): ENHRY, SYGVKD. The CDR3 is 14 residues long. V was clipped by 10 bases and J by 8 bases; unmatched bases: 11. The CDR3 coding sequence is TGTGCCAGTCGATCCGGGACAGGGGGCGGAGGCTACACCTTC. Its translation is CASRSGTGGGGYTF.

The rearrangement uses TRBV5-4 and TRBJ1-2, with D hard to call. The CDR3 runs to 13 residues. The V gene's germline CDR1 is SGHNT and CDR2 YYREEE (reference sequence). Trimming removed 3 bases from V and 1 base from J, with 7 bases in between. The CDR3 DNA follows: TGTGCCAGCAGCTACGGATATAACTATGGCTACACCTTC. Residues: CASSYGYNYGYTF.

The rearrangement uses TRBV7-9 and TRBJ1-2, with TRBD1 matching 7 bases. The CDR3 totals 15 residues. The germline gives CDR1 SEHNR, CDR2 FQNEAQ (reference sequence). The trim removed 1 base at V and 4 bases at J, leaving 6 bases unmatched. CDR3 DNA: TGTGCCAGCAGCTTAGAAATCGGGACAGCCTATGGCTACACCTTC. Encoded protein: CASSLEIGTAYGYTF.

The rearrangement uses TRBV18 and TRBJ1-5; 8 nucleotides match TRBD1. The V gene end was trimmed by 4 bases and the J gene end by 7 bases; junction bases not matched to a gene: 6. Germline CDR1 KGHSH, CDR2 LQKENI. The CDR3 is made up of 14 amino acids. CDR3 nucleotide sequence: TGTGCCAGCTCACGAGACAGGGGAGGACAGCCCCAGCATTTT. This translates into CASSRDRGGQPQHF.

The chain employs TRBV6-5 and TRBJ1-4, with TRBD1 as a possible D gene (6 bases). The length of the CDR3 is 14 residues. The germline CDR1 and CDR2 sequences are MNHEY and SVGAGI. Trimming cost V 5 bases and J 8 bases, with 15 bases left between them. CDR3 DNA sequence: TGTGCCAGCAGTCCCATACAGGGAAACGAAAAACTGTTTTTT. This translates into CASSPIQGNEKLFF.

The V and J genes are TRBV13 and TRBJ1-2; 7 bases map to TRBD1. CDR1 is PRHDT and CDR2 is FYEKMQ in the germline V gene (reference sequence). Losses at the gene ends were 2 bases for V and 6 bases for J; bases not matched to a gene: 12. The CDR3 has 16 residues. The CDR3 bases are TGTGCCAGCAGCTTAAGGGGGCCTAGACAGGCTCATGGCTACACCTTC. Protein: CASSLRGPRQAHGYTF.

This chain links TRBV5-1 with TRBJ2-3, with D maybe TRBD1 (6 bases). V shed 3 bases and J shed 6 bases, with 8 bases lying between them. The length of the CDR3 is 12 residues. The V gene's germline CDR1 is SGHRS and CDR2 YFSETQ. DNA for the CDR3: TGCGCCAGCAGCTCGAGGGGGGATACGCAGTATTTT. Its protein product is CASSSRGDTQYF.

The chain uses TRBV4-1 and TRBJ2-3, with a possible D match to TRBD1 (5 bases). CDR1 MGHRA and CDR2 YSYEKL come from the germline V gene. The CDR3 covers 13 residues. Trimming left V 4 bases short and J 3 bases short, with 8 bases between. CDR3 nucleotides: TGCGCCAGCAGCCCTAGGGGTACAGATACGCAGTATTTT. This sequence encodes CASSPRGTDTQYF.

The gene calls are TRBV20-1 and TRBJ2-5; no clear D. With 7 bases removed from V and 2 bases from J, the gap between germline ends came to 8 bases. This CDR3 spans 11 amino acids. The germline V gene has CDR1 DFQATT and CDR2 SNEGSKA (reference sequence). CDR3 DNA: TGCAGTGGCACACAGCAAGAGACCCAGTACTTC. This sequence encodes CSGTQQETQYF.